A single sample is the source of the 2 T cell receptor beta chains below, sequenced in a study of identical twins. Using its own MiXCR run on the 5' RACE reads, TCRdb lists one record per CDR3 protein. Of 510,000 or so distinct CDR3 sequences in the sample, roughly 15% were seen once. This sample also appeared in a second study, on yellow fever vaccine responses in identical twins.

The sequenced sample was CD4+ T cells sorted from blood. These receptor sequences come from a young woman in good health.

This clonotype was counted only a few times. Sequence at one end of the junction differs from germline and may be a read error. The chain uses TRBV3-1 and TRBJ2-7; 9 bases align to TRBD2. The CDR3 loop spans 15 amino acids. From germline, CDR1 is LGHDT and CDR2 YNNKEL (reference sequence). The CDR3 coding sequence is TGTGCCAGCTGCCAAGCGGTTAGCGGGAGCTACGAGCAGTACTTC. The encoded protein is CASCQAVSGSYEQYF.

This clonotype has only a few counts. V and J are TRBV24-1 and TRBJ2-3, with D uncertain. V lost 1 base and J lost 6, with 4 bases in between. Germline values: CDR1 KGHDR, CDR2 SFDVKD. CDR3 length equals 12 residues. The CDR3 coding sequence is TGTGCCACCAGTGATTTTGGGGATACGCAGTATTTT. Translated, it gives CATSDFGDTQYF.